This T cell receptor beta chain was recovered during a study of cytomegalovirus exposure and HLA in healthy donors. Germline lookup yields CDR1 MNHEY and CDR2 SVGAGI. The V segment lost 4 bases and the J segment 7 bases; nucleotides outside the gene matches: 10. The CDR3 contains 15 residues. Study outcomes and limitations: Several V segments, TRBV6-2 and TRBV6-3 among them, could not be told apart and were dropped.

On this clone itself: The target antigen is unknown.

Both 60 Vbeta primers and 13 Jbeta primers went into the PCR. TCRdb's table, derived via immunoSEQ multiplex PCR, lists solely in-frame clones and lacks some. Altogether about 140,000 clones are present, roughly 62% being singletons, with the ten largest covering around 2%. The chain is built from TRBV6-5 and TRBJ1-2; 9 bases map to TRBD1. Specimen: PBMCs. This sequence was found in a male donor in good health and CMV-seronegative. Here the CDR3 reads CASSSPGTGLTGYTF. In DNA form, the CDR3 reads TGTGCCAGCAGTTCGCCCGGGACAGGGTTGACTGGCTACACCTTC.